This T cell receptor (beta chain) was profiled in a study of technical replicates of blood from several donors. V was pared by 4 bases and J by 0 bases, with 19 bases between. CDR3 length equals 17 residues. Germline V gene data show CDR1 as SGHRS and CDR2 as YFSETQ. TCRdb's copy holds only in-frame clones and misses some; the assay was immunoSEQ multiplex PCR. Here the sample spans about 82,000 clones, about 90% being singletons. Sample: T cells isolated from PBMCs. The chain uses TRBV5-1 and TRBJ1-1; TRBD1 is a possible D gene (5 bases). This receptor was obtained from a human donor in good health. CDR3 sequence reads: CASSRFLRGEMNTEAFF. The CDR3 nucleotides are TGCGCCAGCAGCCGTTTCCTCCGGGGGGAGATGAACACTGAAGCTTTCTTT. Variable domain in full (rest from reference TRBV5-1 and TRBJ1-1): KAGVTQTPRYLIKTRGQQVTLSCSPISGHRSVSWYQQTPGQGLQFLFEYFSETQRNKGNFPGRFSGRQFSNSRSEMNVSTLELGDSALYLCASSRFLRGEMNTEAFFGQGTRLTVV.